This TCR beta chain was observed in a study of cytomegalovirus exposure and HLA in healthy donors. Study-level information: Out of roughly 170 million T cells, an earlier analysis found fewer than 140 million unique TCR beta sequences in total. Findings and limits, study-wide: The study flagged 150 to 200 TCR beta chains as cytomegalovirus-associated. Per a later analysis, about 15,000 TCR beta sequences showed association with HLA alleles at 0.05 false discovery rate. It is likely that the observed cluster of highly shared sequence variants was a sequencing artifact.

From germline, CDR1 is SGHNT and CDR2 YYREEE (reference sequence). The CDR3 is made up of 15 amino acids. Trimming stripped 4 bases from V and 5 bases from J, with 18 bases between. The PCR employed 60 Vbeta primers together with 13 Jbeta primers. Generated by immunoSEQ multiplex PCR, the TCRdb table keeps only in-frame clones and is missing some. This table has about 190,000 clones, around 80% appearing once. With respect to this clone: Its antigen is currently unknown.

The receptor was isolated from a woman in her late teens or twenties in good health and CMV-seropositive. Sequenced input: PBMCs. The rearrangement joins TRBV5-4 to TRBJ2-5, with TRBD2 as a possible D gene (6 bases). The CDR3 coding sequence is TGTGCCAGCAGCCGCGCTAGCGTCGGGTGGGAGACCCAGTACTTC. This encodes CASSRASVGWETQYF.